This TCR beta chain was profiled in a study of shared clonotypes between healthy human individuals. The germline gives CDR1 SGHNT, CDR2 YYREEE (reference sequence). The CDR3 covers 11 residues. V gave up 5 bases and J gave up 4 bases, with 5 bases separating them. Each PCR replicate from the sorted subsets contained about 200 ng DNA, which is 30,000 or so T cell genomes. Profiling relied on immunoSEQ multiplex PCR, and the TCRdb table lists in-frame clones only, not all of them. The sample has some 2,500,000 clones; under 95% are singletons. V and J are TRBV5-4 and TRBJ2-3, with D unresolved. The sequenced sample consisted of naive CD4+ T cells from PBMCs. As to subset: CD45RA+ positively selected. The receptor comes from a man aged 18 to 35 in good health. Some clones in this sample may be carry-over from other donors' samples. CDR3 amino acids: CASSTSDTQYF. In DNA form, the CDR3 reads TGTGCCAGCAGTACATCAGATACGCAGTATTTT.